The 20 T cell receptor beta chains in this list originate from one sample, sequenced in a study of T cells in Graves' hyperthyroidism and ophthalmopathy. The source material, RNA transcripts, was used to amplify TCR beta CDR3 regions. Initially, a first-round RT-PCR of the TCR CDR3 employed the HTBI primer set. MiXCR, applied by TCRdb to the multiplex PCR reads, yields one record per CDR3 protein. The table shows 380,000 or so distinct CDR3 sequences, with approximately 13% occurring only once. The sequenced sample was blood. These TCRs come from a woman in her twenties or thirties with Graves' hyperthyroidism.

The genes are TRBV4-3 and TRBJ2-3, with 10 positions matching TRBD2. Germline V gives CDR1 LGHNA, CDR2 YSLEER. Trimming cost V 0 bases and J 3 bases; bases outside gene matches: 3. The CDR3 covers 16 residues. The CDR3 region has the DNA TGCGCCAGCAGCCAAGAAAGAGCGGGAGGGACAGATACGCAGTATTTT. Encoded protein: CASSQERAGGTDTQYF.

Only a few counts were recorded for this clonotype. The chain couples TRBV30 to TRBJ1-5; D is unclear. Germline CDR1 is GTSNPN and CDR2 is SVGIG (reference sequence). V was cut by 3 bases and J by 3 bases, with 12 bases left in between. This CDR3 has 14 residues. The CDR3 region is CAWRSDGLNQPQHF. CDR3 bases: TGTGCCTGGAGGAGCGACGGGCTCAATCAGCCCCAGCATTTT.

This clonotype has at least ten counts. This chain links TRBV20-1 with TRBJ2-1, with D possibly matching TRBD2 (6 bases). Germline V gene data show CDR1 as DFQATT and CDR2 as SNEGSKA (reference sequence). V lost 3 bases and J lost 0, with 15 bases in between. CDR3 length equals 16 residues. The CDR3 region has the DNA TGCAGTGCTAGGGAGTCTAGCGCCAGCTCCTACAATGAGCAGTTCTTC. The encoded protein is CSARESSASSYNEQFF.

This clonotype was counted many times. V is TRBV28 and J is TRBJ1-2; D not certain. Germline CDR1 reads MDHEN; CDR2 reads SYDVKM. With 3 bases removed from V and 4 bases from J, the gap between germline ends came to 18 bases. CDR3 length: 16 amino acids. In DNA, the CDR3 is TGTGCCAGCAGTTTGGATTCGTATAGTCGTGGCTATGGCTACACCTTC. Its protein product is CASSLDSYSRGYGYTF.

The chain combines TRBV15 with TRBJ2-7; D is possibly TRBD1 (6 bases). The CDR3 covers 13 residues. Germline V gives CDR1 LNHNV, CDR2 YYDKDF (reference sequence). V gave up 3 bases and J gave up 3 bases, with 9 bases separating them. CDR3 loop: CATSSGQHYEQYF. The CDR3 DNA sequence: TGTGCCACCAGCAGTGGACAGCACTACGAGCAGTACTTC.

The rearrangement joins TRBV28 to TRBJ2-2; D uncertain. CDR1 and CDR2 (germline): MDHEN, SYDVKM. Trimming left V 2 bases short and J 8 bases short, with 12 bases between. This CDR3 is built from 14 residues. The CDR3 DNA follows: TGTGCCAGCAGTTTAATTGGGGATCTGGGGGAGCTGTTTTTT. Amino acid sequence: CASSLIGDLGELFF.

This clonotype was counted ten times or more. The rearrangement uses TRBV28 and TRBJ2-7, with D possibly matching TRBD2 (5 bases). Per the germline V gene, CDR1 is MDHEN and CDR2 is SYDVKM. Between the trimmed V and J ends, which lost 7 bases and 6 bases, there was a span of 22 bases. The CDR3 spans 15 residues. The CDR3: CASTKGRAGRSEQYF. CDR3 DNA: TGTGCCAGCACCAAAGGGCGGGCAGGACGGTCCGAGCAGTACTTC.

This clonotype was counted at least ten times. The chain has TRBV29-1 and TRBJ2-3, with TRBD1 matching over 8 bases. The V segment lost 4 bases and the J segment 6 bases; nucleotides outside the gene matches: 6. Germline loops: CDR1 SQVTM, CDR2 ANQGSEA. This CDR3 contains 13 residues. The CDR3 spells CSVGGQGADTQYF. Written as DNA, the CDR3 is TGCAGCGTTGGAGGGCAGGGGGCCGATACGCAGTATTTT.

This rearrangement joins TRBV5-1 to TRBJ2-7; 9 nucleotides match TRBD2. The germline gives CDR1 SGHRS, CDR2 YFSETQ. V trimming: 0 bases; J trimming: 2 bases; junction bases outside the gene matches: 6. The CDR3 has 16 residues. For the CDR3, the DNA is TGCGCCAGCAGCTTGGCCGGCGGGGGGGTCCCCTACGAGCAGTACTTC. Its translation: CASSLAGGGVPYEQYF.

This clonotype was counted once. A much larger clone lies one base from this, so it may be a read error. This chain links TRBV9 with TRBJ1-2; D may be TRBD1 (6 bases). CDR3 length: 15 residues. V was trimmed by 4 bases and J by 5 bases, leaving 18 bases between them. Per germline, CDR1 SGDLS and CDR2 YYNGEE. The CDR3 loop reads CASSPRQDSPYGYTF. The CDR3, as DNA: TGTGCCAGCAGCCCCCGACAGGACAGTCCTTATGGCTACACCTTC.

In its sample, this clonotype was seen many times. The chain uses TRBV19 and TRBJ2-3; the D gene is possibly TRBD1 (6 bases). Deletions cut 5 bases from V and 2 bases from J, with 17 bases between. Germline CDR1 LNHDA, CDR2 SQIVND (reference sequence). The CDR3 consists of 16 residues. The CDR3 nucleotides read TGTGCCAGTAGTTCGAGGCAGGGGAAGGTCACAGATACGCAGTATTTT. It codes for CASSSRQGKVTDTQYF.

Ten or more counts support this clonotype. The chain is built from TRBV12-3 or TRBV12-4 and TRBJ2-5, with D perhaps matching TRBD1 (6 bases). CDR3 length: 13 amino acids. With 5 bases removed from V and 4 bases from J, the gap between germline ends came to 11 bases. The chain's CDR3 is CASSDGTPETQYF. The CDR3 bases are TGTGCCAGCAGTGACGGGACACCAGAGACCCAGTACTTC.

This clonotype has only a few counts. This chain uses TRBV5-5 with TRBJ2-7; no clear D. From germline, CDR1 is SGHKS and CDR2 YYEKEE (reference sequence). Trimming stripped 3 bases from V and 0 bases from J, with 10 bases between. The CDR3 is 14 residues long. CDR3 loop: CASSSPWSSYEQYF. CDR3 in DNA: TGTGCCAGCAGCTCTCCTTGGAGCTCCTACGAGCAGTACTTC.

The chain combines TRBV19 with TRBJ2-1; TRBD2 matches 10 bases. The CDR3 loop spans 17 amino acids. Trimming took 3 bases from V and 2 from J; bases not matched to a gene: 7. Germline CDR1 is LNHDA and CDR2 is SQIVND (reference sequence). The CDR3 protein is CASSMASGRVPYNEQFF. CDR3 nucleotide sequence: TGTGCCAGTAGTATGGCCAGCGGGAGGGTCCCCTACAATGAGCAGTTCTTC. Supplemented by reference TRBV19 and TRBJ2-1, the full variable domain reads DGGITQSPKYLFRKEGQNVTLSCEQNLNHDAMYWYRQDPGQGLRLIYYSQIVNDFQKGDIAEGYSVSREKKESFPLTVTSAQKNPTAFYLCASSMASGRVPYNEQFFGPGTRLTVL.

The V and J genes are TRBV2 and TRBJ2-2, with a weak D call TRBD2 (7 bases). CDR1 SNHLY and CDR2 FYNNEI come from the germline V gene. This CDR3 spans 13 amino acids. V shed 8 bases and J shed 4 bases, with 11 bases lying between them. CDR3 residues: CASEGGATGELFF. The CDR3 nucleotides read TGTGCCAGCGAGGGGGGGGCCACCGGGGAGCTGTTTTTT.

This clonotype has at least ten counts. This sequence joins TRBV6-1 and TRBJ2-3; D is ambiguous. Germline V gene lookup returns CDR1 MNHNS and CDR2 SASEGT. The CDR3 has 13 amino acids. V lost 6 bases and J 6 bases, leaving 13 bases between the germline ends. CDR3 amino acids: CASSQWTGDTQYF. The CDR3 nucleotides read TGTGCCAGCAGCCAATGGACCGGGGATACGCAGTATTTT.

This clonotype has only a few counts. This sequence joins TRBV20-1 and TRBJ2-7; 11 bases agree with TRBD2. The CDR3 contains 15 residues. V lost 6 bases and J lost 0; bases outside the gene matches: 7. Germline CDR1 DFQATT, CDR2 SNEGSKA (reference sequence). In DNA form, the CDR3 reads TGCAGTGCCGTCCAGGGACTAGCGGCCTCCTACGAGCAGTACTTC. Encoded protein: CSAVQGLAASYEQYF.

The rearrangement uses TRBV6-1 and TRBJ1-4, with a tentative D call TRBD1 (6 bases). The germline V and J ends were trimmed by 3 bases and 5 bases, with 16 bases remaining between them. The germline CDR1 and CDR2 sequences are MNHNS and SASEGT. CDR3 length: 16 residues. The CDR3 is CASSDSYGTWNEKLFF. In DNA, the CDR3 is TGTGCCAGCAGTGACTCCTATGGGACATGGAATGAAAAACTGTTTTTT.

The sample holds a few counts of this clonotype. The chain uses TRBV27 and TRBJ1-2, with D unresolved. Germline CDR1 reads MNHEY; CDR2 reads SMNVEV (reference sequence). The germline V and J ends were trimmed by 8 bases and 6 bases, with 25 bases remaining between them. The CDR3 is made up of 16 amino acids. As DNA, the CDR3 is TGTGCCAGCGGAATTACTGCTGGGTCCGGGTCTGATGGCTACACCTTC. Its protein product is CASGITAGSGSDGYTF.

This clonotype appeared many times. V and J are TRBV2 and TRBJ2-3, with D possibly matching TRBD2 (6 bases). The CDR3 is 15 amino acids. V lost 5 bases and J 3 bases, leaving 15 bases between the germline ends. Germline assignment: CDR1 SNHLY and CDR2 FYNNEI. The CDR3 region has the DNA TGTGCCAGCAGTTCATACGGGAGATCGACAGATACGCAGTATTTT. Protein sequence: CASSSYGRSTDTQYF.